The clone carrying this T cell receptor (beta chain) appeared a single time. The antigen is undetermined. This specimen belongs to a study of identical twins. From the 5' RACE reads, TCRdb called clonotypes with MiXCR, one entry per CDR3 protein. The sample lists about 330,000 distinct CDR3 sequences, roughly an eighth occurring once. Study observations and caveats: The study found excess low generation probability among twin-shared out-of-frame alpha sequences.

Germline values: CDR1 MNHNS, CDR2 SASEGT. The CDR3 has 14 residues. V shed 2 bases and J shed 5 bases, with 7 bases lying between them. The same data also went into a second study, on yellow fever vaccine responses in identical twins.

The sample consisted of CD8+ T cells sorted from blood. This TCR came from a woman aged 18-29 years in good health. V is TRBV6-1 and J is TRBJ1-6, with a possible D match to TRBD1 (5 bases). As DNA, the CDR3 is TGTGCCAGCAGTGAATTAGGGGATAATTCACCCCTCCACTTT. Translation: CASSELGDNSPLHF.